Following are 32 T cell receptor beta chains from one sample sequenced in a study of blood T cell repertoires in COVID-19. The method was immunoSEQ multiplex PCR; TCRdb's version includes in-frame clones alone and lacks a portion of them. This sample yields around 120,000 clones, of which approximately 87% are seen a single time; approximately 8% belongs to the top ten. The specimen sequenced was peripheral blood. These receptor sequences come from an older man who had recovered from COVID-19.

The chain is built from TRBV5-1 and TRBJ2-1, with 11 nucleotides matching TRBD2. Losses at the gene ends were 4 bases for V and 1 base for J; bases not matched to a gene: 13. CDR3 length: 19 amino acids. Germline CDR1 SGHRS, CDR2 YFSETQ. The CDR3 loop reads CASSPTGGGTSGSYNEQFF. The DNA of the CDR3 is TGCGCCAGCAGCCCAACGGGAGGGGGGACTAGCGGATCCTACAATGAGCAGTTCTTC.

This chain uses TRBV7-2 with TRBJ1-2; TRBD1 agrees at 8 bases. Losses at the gene ends were 5 bases for V and 5 bases for J; bases not matched to a gene: 10. The CDR3 totals 15 residues. From germline, CDR1 is SGHTA and CDR2 FQGNSA. In DNA, the CDR3 is TGTGCCAGCAGCCCCCGACAGGGGTGGGGGTATGGCTACACCTTC. It codes for CASSPRQGWGYGYTF.

The chain employs TRBV28 and TRBJ2-7, with 7 bases matching TRBD1. The ends lost 2 bases at V and 2 bases at J; junction bases unmatched: 3. Germline V gene lookup returns CDR1 MDHEN and CDR2 SYDVKM. The CDR3 has 14 residues. CDR3 region: CASSLNRGAYEQYF. The CDR3 nucleotides read TGTGCCAGCAGTTTAAACAGGGGTGCCTACGAGCAGTACTTC.

This clone was observed a handful of times. This chain joins TRBV4-2 and TRBJ1-2; a possible D gene is TRBD1 (5 bases). This CDR3 has 15 amino acids. Germline V lookup: CDR1 LGHNA, CDR2 YNFKEQ. V shed 0 bases and J shed 2 bases, with 10 bases lying between them. The chain's CDR3 is CASSQDTGNNYGYTF. Written as DNA, the CDR3 is TGTGCCAGCAGCCAAGATACAGGTAACAACTATGGCTACACCTTC.

The chain has TRBV13 and TRBJ2-2; no clear D. This CDR3 contains 15 residues. Trimming cost V 2 bases and J 4 bases, with 11 bases left between them. The germline gives CDR1 PRHDT, CDR2 FYEKMQ (reference sequence). The CDR3 is CASSLSSRGTGELFF. The CDR3, as DNA: TGTGCCAGCAGCTTATCGAGCCGCGGCACCGGGGAGCTGTTTTTT. Complete variable domain (other parts from reference TRBV13 and TRBJ2-2): AAGVIQSPRHLIKEKRETATLKCYPIPRHDTVYWYQQGPGQDPQFLISFYEKMQSDKGSIPDRFSAQQFSDYHSELNMSSLELGDSALYFCASSLSSRGTGELFFGEGSRLTVL.

The chain uses TRBV24-1 and TRBJ2-7; D unresolved. The CDR3 has 13 residues. The ends were cut back, 3 bases at V and 2 bases at J, with 7 bases in the middle. Per the germline V gene, CDR1 is KGHDR and CDR2 is SFDVKD. The CDR3 sequence: CATSDPLTYEQYF. CDR3 bases: TGTGCCACCAGTGATCCGTTAACCTACGAGCAGTACTTC.

The V gene is TRBV6-1, the J gene TRBJ2-2; 12 nucleotides line up with TRBD2. CDR1 and CDR2 (germline): MNHNS, SASEGT. Losses at the gene ends were 2 bases for V and 3 bases for J; bases not matched to a gene: 7. This CDR3 has 18 residues. As DNA, the CDR3 is TGTGCCAGCAGTGAACTACGGACTAGCGGGAAGTACACCGGGGAGCTGTTTTTT. It is translated as CASSELRTSGKYTGELFF.

V is TRBV10-2 and J is TRBJ2-3; 11 nucleotides match TRBD2. This CDR3 is 13 amino acids long. Trimming removed 6 bases from V and 6 bases from J; junction bases left unmatched: 2. Germline lookup yields CDR1 WSHSY and CDR2 SAAADI. The CDR3 here is CASRLAGEDTQYF. The CDR3 DNA reads as TGCGCCAGCAGACTAGCGGGGGAGGATACGCAGTATTTT.

V usage is TRBV7-2 and J usage is TRBJ2-7, with 7 bases lining up with TRBD1. The CDR3 extends over 14 amino acids. Germline V gene sequence: CDR1 SGHTA, CDR2 FQGNSA. V was pared by 10 bases and J by 7 bases, with 16 bases of the junction left unmatched. CDR3 amino acids: CATTPGQDVLEQYF. The CDR3 DNA is TGTGCCACCACCCCCGGACAGGATGTCTTGGAGCAGTACTTC.

The V call is TRBV7-2, the J call TRBJ2-7; 9 bases line up with TRBD2. J gave up 6 bases and V 3 bases, and 9 bases lay outside the gene matches. The length of the CDR3 is 15 residues. Germline-derived CDR1 and CDR2 are SGHTA and FQGNSA. The CDR3 nucleotides read TGTGCCAGCAGCTTCGGCGGGAGGGCACTTAGCGAGCAGTACTTC. This codes for CASSFGGRALSEQYF.

The rearrangement joins TRBV29-1 to TRBJ1-2; D unresolved. This CDR3 comprises 13 residues. V lost 6 bases and J 4 bases, leaving 15 bases between the germline ends. Germline CDR1 is SQVTM and CDR2 is ANQGSEA. This CDR3 reads CSVLLRGGYGYTF. CDR3 bases: TGCAGCGTCCTCTTGCGGGGAGGCTATGGCTACACCTTC.

V usage is TRBV9 and J usage is TRBJ2-1; TRBD2 matches at 12 bases. Trimming cost V 4 bases and J 4 bases; bases outside gene matches: 12. The CDR3 has 18 residues. The germline V gene has CDR1 SGDLS and CDR2 YYNGEE. The chain's CDR3 is CASSTGTSGLDWYNEQFF. The CDR3, as DNA: TGTGCCAGCAGCACCGGGACTAGCGGGCTCGATTGGTACAATGAGCAGTTCTTC.

The V call is TRBV16, the J call TRBJ1-1; D remains ambiguous. Germline CDR1 and CDR2: KGHSY and FQNENV. The CDR3 extends over 15 amino acids. V was shortened by 7 bases and J by 2 bases, with 17 bases between the two germline ends. The CDR3 spells CASTPTLPGNTEAFF. CDR3 nucleotides: TGTGCCAGCACCCCTACACTCCCGGGAAACACTGAAGCTTTCTTT.

The rearrangement uses TRBV5-4 and TRBJ2-5; D possibly corresponds to TRBD2 (6 bases). V shed 0 bases and J shed 3 bases, with 9 bases lying between them. Looked up from germline, CDR1 is SGHNT and CDR2 is YYREEE (reference sequence). CDR3 length equals 14 residues. CDR3 loop: CASSLESGEETQYF. The CDR3 DNA is TGTGCCAGCAGCTTGGAGTCGGGAGAAGAGACCCAGTACTTC.

This chain connects TRBV20-1 to TRBJ1-1; a weak D match, TRBD1 (5 bases). CDR3 size: 11 residues. Deletions cut 8 bases from V and 5 bases from J, with 12 bases between. Germline CDR1 and CDR2: DFQATT and SNEGSKA (reference sequence). The CDR3 DNA follows: TGCAGTTCAGGGAAGGGGACTGAAGCTTTCTTT. Its protein product is CSSGKGTEAFF.

The chain couples TRBV5-1 to TRBJ2-3, with D tentatively TRBD1 (6 bases). This CDR3 is 17 amino acids long. From germline, CDR1 is SGHRS and CDR2 YFSETQ. V was trimmed by 3 bases and J by 0 bases, leaving 17 bases between them. CDR3 sequence reads: CASSSPGTPVSTDTQYF. In DNA form, the CDR3 reads TGCGCCAGCAGCTCTCCCGGGACACCAGTTAGCACAGATACGCAGTATTTT.

The chain employs TRBV11-2 and TRBJ2-7; the D gene is possibly TRBD1 (5 bases). Germline values: CDR1 SGHAT, CDR2 FQNNGV. The CDR3 covers 13 residues. Trimming left V 8 bases short and J 6 bases short, with 17 bases between. CDR3 loop: CASSISPGSEQYF. For the CDR3, the DNA is TGTGCCAGCTCGATTTCTCCAGGGTCCGAGCAGTACTTC.

The chain recombines TRBV2 with TRBJ2-1; maybe TRBD2 (5 bases). The germline gives CDR1 SNHLY, CDR2 FYNNEI. The V gene lost 6 bases and the J gene lost 11 bases, with 8 bases spanning the gap. The CDR3 is 10 residues long. DNA for the CDR3: TGTGCCAGCAGCGAGCGGCAGCAGTTCTTC. It yields the protein CASSERQQFF.

The V call is TRBV27, the J call TRBJ1-1, with unresolved D. The CDR3 sequence is 14 residues long. Germline V gene lookup returns CDR1 MNHEY and CDR2 SMNVEV (reference sequence). Trimming took 6 bases from V and 1 from J, leaving 12 bases between them. The CDR3 sequence is CASSLGRWNTEAFF. In DNA, the CDR3 is TGTGCCAGCAGCTTGGGCCGGTGGAACACTGAAGCTTTCTTT.

V gene TRBV2 combines with J gene TRBJ2-7; D may be TRBD1 (5 bases). The V gene's germline CDR1 is SNHLY and CDR2 FYNNEI. The CDR3 has 15 amino acids. V shed 2 bases and J shed 5 bases, with 16 bases lying between them. Here the CDR3 reads CASSESSAGNHEQYF. CDR3 in DNA: TGTGCCAGCAGTGAAAGTTCCGCAGGGAACCACGAGCAGTACTTC.

The rearrangement joins TRBV29-1 to TRBJ1-5; 10 bases match TRBD1. The germline CDR1 and CDR2 sequences are SQVTM and ANQGSEA. The length of the CDR3 is 14 residues. Trimming cost V 6 bases and J 5 bases; bases outside gene matches: 7. CDR3 loop: CSVRQGARDQPQHF. The CDR3 nucleotides read TGCAGCGTCAGACAGGGGGCCCGGGATCAGCCCCAGCATTTT. The complete variable domain, with remaining parts taken from reference TRBV29-1 and TRBJ1-5, reads SAVISQKPSRDICQRGTSLTIQCQVDSQVTMMFWYRQQPGQSLTLIATANQGSEATYESGFVIDKFPISRPNLTFSTLTVSNMSPEDSSIYLCSVRQGARDQPQHFGDGTRLSIL.

The rearrangement uses TRBV28 and TRBJ2-7; no clear D. The V and J ends lost 1 base and 2 bases respectively, with 9 bases between them. Germline V CDR1 and CDR2: MDHEN, SYDVKM. The CDR3 consists of 14 residues. CDR3 residues: CASSLLRPPYEQYF. The CDR3 nucleotides read TGTGCCAGCAGTTTATTGAGGCCCCCCTACGAGCAGTACTTC.

The rearrangement uses TRBV19 and TRBJ1-5, with D possibly being TRBD1 (6 bases). Trimming cost V 5 bases and J 4 bases, with 9 bases left between them. Germline V gene sequence: CDR1 LNHDA, CDR2 SQIVND (reference sequence). The CDR3 contains 13 residues. In DNA form, the CDR3 reads TGTGCCAGTAGTTCAACAGGGAATCAGCCCCAGCATTTT. Its protein product is CASSSTGNQPQHF. Combining the CDR3 with reference TRBV19 and TRBJ1-5 gives the whole variable domain DGGITQSPKYLFRKEGQNVTLSCEQNLNHDAMYWYRQDPGQGLRLIYYSQIVNDFQKGDIAEGYSVSREKKESFPLTVTSAQKNPTAFYLCASSSTGNQPQHFGDGTRLSIL.

The chain combines TRBV2 with TRBJ2-1, with TRBD2 identical over 12 bases. The germline V gene has CDR1 SNHLY and CDR2 FYNNEI. The CDR3 totals 16 residues. V was pared by 3 bases and J by 4 bases, with 4 bases of the junction left unmatched. CDR3 residues: CASSEVGLAGYNEQFF. CDR3 nucleotides: TGTGCCAGCAGTGAGGTCGGACTAGCGGGGTACAATGAGCAGTTCTTC.

The chain has TRBV12-3 or TRBV12-4 and TRBJ1-1; D is unclear. This CDR3 spans 13 amino acids. V dropped 5 bases and J dropped 1 base, with 8 bases sitting between them. CDR3 in DNA: TGTGCCAGCAGTCGACGGGGGAACACTGAAGCTTTCTTT. Its protein product is CASSRRGNTEAFF.

V usage is TRBV4-1 and J usage is TRBJ2-3; D might be TRBD2 (6 bases). Germline V CDR1 and CDR2: MGHRA, YSYEKL. The V and J ends lost 4 bases and 6 bases respectively, with 20 bases between them. The CDR3 extends over 16 amino acids. CDR3 DNA: TGCGCCAGCAGCCCCTTCCGAGGTAGCGGTACGGATACGCAGTATTTT. Translating it yields CASSPFRGSGTDTQYF.

The chain combines TRBV7-9 with TRBJ1-6; D is unresolved. Germline CDR1 and CDR2: SEHNR and FQNEAQ (reference sequence). Trimming pared 4 bases from V and 10 bases from J, leaving 11 bases between. The CDR3 has 13 residues. The CDR3 loop reads CASSSTRESPLHF. The CDR3 DNA follows: TGTGCCAGCAGCTCGACACGAGAGTCACCCCTCCACTTT.

A note on this clone: One end of the junction fails to match germline, which may point to a read error. The chain links TRBV24-1 to TRBJ1-1, with unresolved D. The CDR3 loop spans 14 amino acids. Germline V gene sequence: CDR1 KGHDR, CDR2 SFDVKD. The CDR3 sequence is CATSDPRKPGASIF. The CDR3 nucleotides read TGTGCCACCAGTGATCCGAGAAAACCGGGTGCGTCGATCTTT.

This clone is deemed medium-sized. The chain carries TRBV28 and TRBJ1-2, with a possible D match to TRBD1 (6 bases). Trimming left V 7 bases short and J 4 bases short, with 10 bases between. CDR1 MDHEN and CDR2 SYDVKM come from the germline V gene. The CDR3 spans 12 residues. As DNA, the CDR3 is TGTGCCAGCAACGGACAGAGCTATGGCTACACCTTC. Its translation is CASNGQSYGYTF.

The gene calls are TRBV7-3 and TRBJ1-1; tentative D call: TRBD1 (6 bases). This CDR3 region has 14 residues. The germline V gene has CDR1 SGHTA and CDR2 FQGTGA. Trimming cost V 5 bases and J 0 bases, with 10 bases left between them. The CDR3 is CASSRDNLNTEAFF. In DNA form, the CDR3 reads TGTGCCAGCAGCCGGGACAACTTGAACACTGAAGCTTTCTTT.

This chain uses TRBV7-9 with TRBJ2-1; 10 bases match TRBD2. V shed 5 bases and J 4 bases; nucleotides not matched to a gene: 5. CDR3 size: 15 residues. Germline V gives CDR1 SEHNR, CDR2 FQNEAQ (reference sequence). The CDR3 DNA sequence: TGTGCCAGCAGCACCGGGACTAGCGTTTACAATGAGCAGTTCTTC. Translating it yields CASSTGTSVYNEQFF.

The chain joins TRBV15 to TRBJ2-3; D gene uncertain. Germline V gene sequence: CDR1 LNHNV, CDR2 YYDKDF (reference sequence). The CDR3 is made up of 15 amino acids. V dropped 1 base and J dropped 2 bases, with 10 bases sitting between them. The CDR3 DNA is TGTGCCACCAGCAGAGTTATCGGTCACACAGATACGCAGTATTTT. Protein: CATSRVIGHTDTQYF.